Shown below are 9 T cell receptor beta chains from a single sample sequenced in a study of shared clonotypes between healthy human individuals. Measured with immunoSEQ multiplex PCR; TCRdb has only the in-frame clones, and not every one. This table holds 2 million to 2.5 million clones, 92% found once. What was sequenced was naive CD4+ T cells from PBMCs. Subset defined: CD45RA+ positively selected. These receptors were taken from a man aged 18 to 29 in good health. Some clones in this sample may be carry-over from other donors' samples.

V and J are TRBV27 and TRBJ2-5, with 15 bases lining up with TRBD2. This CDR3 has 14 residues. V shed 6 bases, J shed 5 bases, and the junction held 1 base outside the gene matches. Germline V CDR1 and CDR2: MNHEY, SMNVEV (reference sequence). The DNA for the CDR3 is TGTGCCAGCAGGGGACTAGCGGGAGGTGAGACCCAGTACTTC. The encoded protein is CASRGLAGGETQYF.

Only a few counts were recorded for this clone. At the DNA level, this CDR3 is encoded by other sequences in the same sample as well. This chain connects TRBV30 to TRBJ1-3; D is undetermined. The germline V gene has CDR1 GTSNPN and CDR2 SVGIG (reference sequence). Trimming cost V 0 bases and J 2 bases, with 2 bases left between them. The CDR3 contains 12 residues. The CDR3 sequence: CAWSVTGNTIYF. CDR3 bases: TGTGCCTGGAGTGTAACTGGAAACACCATATATTTT.

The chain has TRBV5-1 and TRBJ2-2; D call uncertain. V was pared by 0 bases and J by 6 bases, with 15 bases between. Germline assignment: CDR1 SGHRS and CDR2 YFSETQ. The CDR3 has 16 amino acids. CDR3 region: CASSLEGRMKSGELFF. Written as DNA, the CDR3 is TGCGCCAGCAGCTTGGAGGGCAGAATGAAATCCGGGGAGCTGTTTTTT.

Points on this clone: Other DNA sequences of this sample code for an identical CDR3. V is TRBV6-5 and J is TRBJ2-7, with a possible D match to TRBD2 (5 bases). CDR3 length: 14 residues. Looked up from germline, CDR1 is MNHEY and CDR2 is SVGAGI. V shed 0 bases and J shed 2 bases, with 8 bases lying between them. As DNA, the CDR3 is TGTGCCAGCAGTTACTCAGGAGGTCCCTACGAGCAGTACTTC. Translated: CASSYSGGPYEQYF.

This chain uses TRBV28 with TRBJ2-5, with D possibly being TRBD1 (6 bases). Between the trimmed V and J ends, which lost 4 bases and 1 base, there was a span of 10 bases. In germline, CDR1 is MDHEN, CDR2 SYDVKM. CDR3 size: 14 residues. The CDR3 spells CASSWGHPQETQYF. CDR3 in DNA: TGTGCCAGCAGTTGGGGACATCCCCAAGAGACCCAGTACTTC.

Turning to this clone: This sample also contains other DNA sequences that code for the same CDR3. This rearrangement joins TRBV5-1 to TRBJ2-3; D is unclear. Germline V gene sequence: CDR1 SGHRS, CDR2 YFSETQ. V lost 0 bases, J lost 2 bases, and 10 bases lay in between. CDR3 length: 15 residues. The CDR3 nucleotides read TGCGCCAGCAGCTTGGAGGGCTCGCCCACAGATACGCAGTATTTT. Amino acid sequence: CASSLEGSPTDTQYF.

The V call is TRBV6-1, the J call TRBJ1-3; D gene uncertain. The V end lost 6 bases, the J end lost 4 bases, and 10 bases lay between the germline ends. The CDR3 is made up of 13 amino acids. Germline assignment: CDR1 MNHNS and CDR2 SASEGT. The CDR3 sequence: CASRTAAGNTIYF. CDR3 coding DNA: TGTGCCAGCAGAACAGCTGCCGGAAACACCATATATTTT.

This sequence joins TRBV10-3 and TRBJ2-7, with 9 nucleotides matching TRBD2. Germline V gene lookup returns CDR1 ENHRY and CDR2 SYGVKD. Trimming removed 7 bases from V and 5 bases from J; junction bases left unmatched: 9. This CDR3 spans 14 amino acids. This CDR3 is CAITRAGGVDEQYF. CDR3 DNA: TGTGCCATCACCAGAGCGGGAGGCGTCGACGAGCAGTACTTC.

The CDR3 reads CASSLLSGRVGNEQFF. The CDR3 DNA reads as TGTGCCAGCAGCCTCCTCTCCGGGAGGGTCGGCAATGAGCAGTTCTTC. The J gene is TRBJ2-1, the V gene TRBV14, with 8 nucleotides matching TRBD2. V lost 4 bases to trimming and J lost 6 bases; unmatched junction nucleotides: 11. Germline lookup yields CDR1 SGHDN and CDR2 FVKESK. This CDR3 is 16 amino acids long.